Following are 23 T cell receptor beta chains from one sample sequenced in a study of blood T cell repertoires in COVID-19. Data came from immunoSEQ multiplex PCR; TCRdb stores just in-frame clones and leaves some out. The data show approximately 120,000 clones, with over 70% seen just once and 5.5% to 6% held by the top ten. The sequencing input was peripheral blood. Source of these receptors: a man at least 80 years old with active or convalescent COVID-19.

The CDR3 is CASSQDLLVRNTIYF. CDR3 in DNA: TGCGCCAGCAGCCAAGATCTATTAGTAAGAAACACCATATATTTT. This sequence joins TRBV4-3 and TRBJ1-3; no reliable D call. Germline V gives CDR1 LGHNA, CDR2 YSLEER. The CDR3 is 15 residues long. V shed 0 bases and J shed 5 bases, with 11 bases lying between them.

The chain carries TRBV6-5 and TRBJ2-5; no definite D call. The CDR3 contains 14 residues. In germline, CDR1 is MNHEY, CDR2 SVGAGI. The ends were cut back, 2 bases at V and 3 bases at J, with 10 bases in the middle. Here the CDR3 DNA reads TGTGCCAGCAGTTACGCGACAAACGAAGAGACCCAGTACTTC. Its protein product is CASSYATNEETQYF.

The sample holds a few counts of this clone. The chain links TRBV7-2 to TRBJ1-5; perhaps TRBD1 as D (6 bases). V was trimmed by 2 bases and J by 5 bases, leaving 13 bases between them. The CDR3 contains 15 residues. The germline V gene has CDR1 SGHTA and CDR2 FQGNSA. CDR3 DNA sequence: TGTGCCAGCAGCTTATCAGGGGATCAGGATCAGCCCCAGCATTTT. Protein sequence: CASSLSGDQDQPQHF. The full variable domain, rest sourced from reference TRBV7-2 and TRBJ1-5, is GAGVSQSPSNKVTEKGKDVELRCDPISGHTALYWYRQSLGQGLEFLIYFQGNSAPDKSGLPSDRFSAERTGGSVSTLTIQRTQQEDSAVYLCASSLSGDQDQPQHFGDGTRLSIL.

The rearrangement uses TRBV19 and TRBJ2-7; weak D call: TRBD2 (6 bases). V lost 5 bases to trimming and J lost 4 bases, with 15 bases between them. Germline CDR1 reads LNHDA; CDR2 reads SQIVND (reference sequence). This CDR3 has 14 amino acids. The CDR3 DNA reads TGTGCCAGTAGTTCCCCGGGAGTCCCATACGAGCAGTACTTC. Translation gives CASSSPGVPYEQYF.

This clone has just one count. The rearrangement uses TRBV29-1 and TRBJ1-2; D possibly corresponds to TRBD1 (6 bases). CDR1 is SQVTM, CDR2 ANQGSEA, per germline. The CDR3 is 14 residues long. The V gene lost 4 bases and the J gene lost 5 bases, with 17 bases spanning the gap. The CDR3 protein is CSVVRAGERYGYTF. In DNA form, the CDR3 reads TGCAGCGTTGTCAGGGCAGGGGAGCGTTATGGCTACACCTTC.

This clone was found a few times. J is TRBJ1-2 and V is TRBV4-1; no firm D call. V lost 7 bases and J 4 bases, leaving 10 bases between the germline ends. Germline V gives CDR1 MGHRA, CDR2 YSYEKL. This CDR3 has 12 residues. The CDR3 sequence is CASKSGSYGYTF. For the CDR3, the DNA is TGCGCCAGCAAATCGGGGTCCTATGGCTACACCTTC.

The J gene is TRBJ2-2, the V gene TRBV29-1; possible D gene TRBD1, 7 bases. Germline V gene sequence: CDR1 SQVTM, CDR2 ANQGSEA. The V end lost 7 bases, the J end lost 5 bases, and 14 bases lay between the germline ends. This CDR3 is 13 amino acids long. The CDR3 bases are TGCAGCGGAGGACTACAGGGGACCGGGGAGCTGTTTTTT. The encoded protein is CSGGLQGTGELFF.

In this sample, this clone turned up a few times. This chain uses TRBV18 with TRBJ1-1; D is possibly TRBD1 (6 bases). The CDR3 length is 17 residues. CDR1 KGHSH and CDR2 LQKENI come from the germline V gene. The V and J ends lost 3 bases and 1 base respectively, with 18 bases between them. This CDR3 is CASSPPRTERANTEAFF. CDR3 coding DNA: TGTGCCAGCTCACCGCCCCGGACAGAACGTGCGAACACTGAAGCTTTCTTT. Drawing the rest from reference TRBV18 and TRBJ1-1, the complete variable domain is NAGVMQNPRHLVRRRGQEARLRCSPMKGHSHVYWYRQLPEEGLKFMVYLQKENIIDESGMPKERFSAEFPKEGPSILRIQQVVRGDSAAYFCASSPPRTERANTEAFFGQGTRLTVV.

This clone was found a few times. V usage is TRBV30 and J usage is TRBJ2-3; tentative D call: TRBD1 (5 bases). This CDR3 has 15 amino acids. V shed 6 bases and J shed 7 bases, with 23 bases lying between them. Germline V gives CDR1 GTSNPN, CDR2 SVGIG (reference sequence). CDR3 in amino acids: CACRFEGDSTHTQYF. The CDR3 DNA reads TGTGCCTGCCGATTCGAAGGGGATTCCACTCATACGCAGTATTTT.

In its sample, this clone was seen once. V and J are TRBV19 and TRBJ2-5, with D possibly TRBD1 on 6 matching bases. V was pared by 6 bases and J by 5 bases, with 13 bases between. CDR1 is LNHDA, CDR2 SQIVND, per germline (reference sequence). The CDR3 extends over 13 amino acids. The CDR3 bases are TGTGCCAGTAGGAGACAGGTGCAGGAGACCCAGTACTTC. It is translated as CASRRQVQETQYF.

The rearrangement uses TRBV7-2 and TRBJ2-7; 9 nucleotides align to TRBD1. Germline lookup yields CDR1 SGHTA and CDR2 FQGNSA. The CDR3 spans 15 residues. V was pared by 5 bases and J by 2 bases, with 7 bases of the junction left unmatched. The CDR3 DNA reads TGTGCCAGCAGCCGGAGTGGGACAGGGACCTACGAGCAGTACTTC. Protein product: CASSRSGTGTYEQYF.

This chain connects TRBV25-1 to TRBJ2-4; weak D call: TRBD2 (5 bases). CDR1 and CDR2 from the germline V gene are MGHDK and SYGVNS. The ends were cut back, 7 bases at V and 1 base at J, with 14 bases in the middle. CDR3 length: 15 residues. In DNA, the CDR3 is TGTGCCAGCACCTCGGGGATTCTCGCCAAAAACATTCAGTACTTC. Encoded protein: CASTSGILAKNIQYF.

V gene TRBV19 combines with J gene TRBJ1-1; D not resolved. This CDR3 contains 13 residues. The V end lost 3 bases, the J end lost 0 bases, and 5 bases lay between the germline ends. CDR1 is LNHDA, CDR2 SQIVND, per germline (reference sequence). The CDR3 sequence: CASSINLNTEAFF. The CDR3 coding sequence is TGTGCCAGTAGTATCAACTTGAACACTGAAGCTTTCTTT.

The J gene is TRBJ1-1, the V gene TRBV6-5; D gene uncertain. Trimming took 6 bases from V and 5 from J, leaving 19 bases between them. This CDR3 comprises 15 residues. Germline V gene lookup returns CDR1 MNHEY and CDR2 SVGAGI. In DNA form, the CDR3 reads TGTGCCAGCAGGTGGGAGGTATGGGGAGGTACTGAAGCTTTCTTT. Protein: CASRWEVWGGTEAFF.

The chain uses TRBV27 and TRBJ2-1; 12 nucleotides agree with TRBD2. The ends lost 0 bases at V and 10 bases at J; junction bases unmatched: 4. Germline values: CDR1 MNHEY, CDR2 SMNVEV (reference sequence). CDR3 size: 15 residues. The CDR3, as DNA: TGTGCCAGCAGTTTATCGCTAGCGGGGGGGAGGGAGCAGTTCTTC. This gives the protein CASSLSLAGGREQFF.

The rearrangement uses TRBV29-1 and TRBJ1-2; tentatively, D is TRBD1 (5 bases). The CDR3 runs 13 residues. Germline V gene data show CDR1 as SQVTM and CDR2 as ANQGSEA. V was cut by 1 base and J by 4 bases, with 10 bases left in between. The CDR3 DNA sequence: TGCAGCGTTGAAGGTGGGGGGGTCTATGGCTACACCTTC. Translated: CSVEGGGVYGYTF.

The chain has TRBV7-8 and TRBJ1-6; no reliable D call. V was cut by 0 bases and J by 19 bases, with 22 bases left in between. Germline assignment: CDR1 SGHVS and CDR2 FQNEAQ. The CDR3 contains 15 residues. The CDR3 coding sequence is TGTGCCAGCAGCTTAGCCGGAGGCCTCCGGAACCCGGAACACTTT. Protein product: CASSLAGGLRNPEHF.

The gene calls are TRBV6-5 and TRBJ1-5; D gene ambiguous. Germline V lookup: CDR1 MNHEY, CDR2 SVGAGI. This CDR3 spans 14 amino acids. V lost 2 bases, J lost 1 base, and 6 bases lay in between. This CDR3 is CASSYTESNQPQHF. CDR3 coding DNA: TGTGCCAGCAGTTACACAGAAAGCAATCAGCCCCAGCATTTT.

This rearrangement joins TRBV4-3 to TRBJ2-2, with 7 bases that match TRBD2. This CDR3 has 16 amino acids. Per the germline V gene, CDR1 is LGHNA and CDR2 is YSLEER. With 1 base clipped from V and 3 bases from J, the junction kept 5 bases outside the gene matches. CDR3 loop: CASSQVGGSYTGELFF. DNA of the CDR3: TGCGCCAGCAGCCAAGTGGGAGGGTCCTACACCGGGGAGCTGTTTTTT.

The chain has TRBV5-6 and TRBJ2-1, with TRBD2 matching 8 bases. Unmatched junction bases numbered 9, after V lost 5 bases and J lost 5 bases. The germline gives CDR1 SGHDT, CDR2 YYEEEE. The CDR3 has 15 amino acids. CDR3 sequence: CASRREAGAHNEQFF. CDR3 bases: TGTGCCAGCAGGAGGGAAGCGGGGGCCCACAATGAGCAGTTCTTC. Full variable domain (rest looked up from reference TRBV5-6 and TRBJ2-1): DAGVTQSPTHLIKTRGQQVTLRCSPKSGHDTVSWYQQALGQGPQFIFQYYEEEERQRGNFPDRFSGHQFPNYSSELNVNALLLGDSALYLCASRREAGAHNEQFFGPGTRLTVL.

The chain has TRBV29-1 and TRBJ2-1, with 10 bases aligning to TRBD1. Germline V gene lookup returns CDR1 SQVTM and CDR2 ANQGSEA. The V gene end was trimmed by 1 base and the J gene end by 6 bases; junction bases not matched to a gene: 6. The CDR3 sequence is 15 residues long. CDR3 sequence (DNA): TGCAGCGTTGAAGGGGACAGGGGATGGGTCAATGAGCAGTTCTTC. The encoded protein is CSVEGDRGWVNEQFF.

V gene TRBV28 combines with J gene TRBJ1-3; no firm D call. CDR3 length: 12 residues. V lost 8 bases, J lost 4 bases, and 9 bases lay in between. Germline assignment: CDR1 MDHEN and CDR2 SYDVKM. The CDR3 loop is CASDTDGNTIYF. As DNA, the CDR3 is TGTGCCAGCGATACAGACGGAAACACCATATATTTT.

This clone was seen a single time. This chain links TRBV29-1 with TRBJ1-3; 11 nucleotides line up with TRBD1. The CDR3 spans 15 residues. The ends lost 7 bases at V and 4 bases at J; junction bases unmatched: 9. CDR1 and CDR2 (germline): SQVTM, ANQGSEA. CDR3 in amino acids: CSARDRGSAGNTIYF. CDR3 bases: TGCAGCGCCCGGGACAGGGGGAGTGCGGGAAACACCATATATTTT. The variable domain in full, with the rest retrieved from reference TRBV29-1 and TRBJ1-3, is SAVISQKPSRDICQRGTSLTIQCQVDSQVTMMFWYRQQPGQSLTLIATANQGSEATYESGFVIDKFPISRPNLTFSTLTVSNMSPEDSSIYLCSARDRGSAGNTIYFGEGSWLTVV.